The 22 T cell receptor beta chains below all came from one sample that was sequenced in a study of response to subunit inactivated influenza vaccine. TCRdb reprocessed the RT-PCR reads via MiXCR and lists one record per CDR3 protein. The data show approximately 700,000 distinct CDR3 sequences, with approximately 13% seen just once and 6.5% to 8.5% held by the top ten. The starting material was PBMCs from blood, obtained roughly 15 days before vaccination. These receptors came from a man aged 50-59 years who received an inactivated influenza vaccine.

As concerns this clonotype: This may come from a read error, since a much larger clone is one base off. The J gene is TRBJ2-1, the V gene TRBV12-3 or TRBV12-4; TRBD2 agrees at 9 bases. Unmatched junction bases numbered 6, after V lost 3 bases and J lost 6 bases. The CDR3 covers 15 residues. CDR3 DNA: TGTGCCAGCAGTTTTCTCGTAGCGGGAGTCAATGAGCAGTTCTTC. Encoded protein: CASSFLVAGVNEQFF.

This clonotype occurred many times. This sequence joins TRBV25-1 and TRBJ2-6, with D perhaps TRBD1 or TRBD2 (6 bases each). Looked up from germline, CDR1 is MGHDK and CDR2 is SYGVNS. The CDR3 extends over 16 amino acids. Trimming cost V 5 bases and J 0 bases, with 11 bases left between them. The CDR3 DNA is TGTGCCAGCAGTAAGGGGGAGGCCTCTGGGGCCAACGTCCTGACTTTC. This encodes CASSKGEASGANVLTF.

In the case of this clonotype: Since a much larger clone is just one base distant, this may be a read error. This rearrangement joins TRBV7-9 to TRBJ2-7; TRBD2 is a possible D gene (6 bases). Between the trimmed V and J ends, which lost 3 bases and 3 bases, there was a span of 9 bases. In germline, CDR1 is SEHNR, CDR2 FQNEAQ (reference sequence). The CDR3 sequence is 13 residues long. CDR3 sequence: CASSFGEVYEQYF. CDR3 nucleotide sequence: TGTGCCAGCAGCTTTGGGGAGGTCTACGAGCAGTACTTC.

This clonotype was found a few times. The V and J genes are TRBV5-1 and TRBJ1-5, with D hard to call. The V end was cut by 1 base, the J end by 0 bases, with 17 bases between. The CDR3 is 18 amino acids. The germline V gene has CDR1 SGHRS and CDR2 YFSETQ. The CDR3 reads CASSLSPTSPYSNQPQHF. The CDR3 DNA reads TGCGCCAGCAGCTTGTCTCCCACCAGCCCCTATAGCAATCAGCCCCAGCATTTT.

This CDR3 is CSAGLSGGTQYF. As DNA, the CDR3 is TGCAGTGCCGGACTTTCAGGGGGGACCCAGTACTTC. This chain joins TRBV20-1 and TRBJ2-5; 7 bases match TRBD1. The V and J ends lost 6 bases and 7 bases, in that order; junction bases with no gene match: 8. Germline-derived CDR1 and CDR2 are DFQATT and SNEGSKA (reference sequence). The length of the CDR3 is 12 residues.

This clonotype occurred a few times. The V and J genes are TRBV4-1 and TRBJ2-1, with D perhaps matching TRBD2 (5 bases). The CDR3 is 16 amino acids. Trimming pared 1 base from V and 0 bases from J, leaving 10 bases between. Germline values: CDR1 MGHRA, CDR2 YSYEKL. The CDR3 sequence is CASSQGVASSYNEQFF. CDR3 nucleotide sequence: TGCGCCAGCAGCCAAGGAGTAGCGAGCTCCTACAATGAGCAGTTCTTC.

The J gene is TRBJ2-5, the V gene TRBV10-1; a possible D gene is TRBD2 (7 bases). Per germline, CDR1 WNHNN and CDR2 SYGVQD (reference sequence). The CDR3 totals 14 residues. Deletions cut 3 bases from V and 4 bases from J, with 12 bases between. CDR3 in DNA: TGCGCCAGCAGTGATTCGGGGGGCTCAGAGACCCAGTACTTC. This translates into CASSDSGGSETQYF.

This clonotype appeared a few times. The V and J genes are TRBV4-1 and TRBJ2-1, with D tentatively TRBD2 (5 bases). The germline V and J ends were trimmed by 6 bases and 0 bases, with 15 bases remaining between them. CDR1 is MGHRA and CDR2 is YSYEKL in the germline V gene. This CDR3 has 16 amino acids. Written as DNA, the CDR3 is TGCGCCAGCAGAGCTGAAGCGGCCTACTCCTACAATGAGCAGTTCTTC. It specifies CASRAEAAYSYNEQFF.

The chain uses TRBV10-3 and TRBJ1-5, with TRBD1 matching 7 bases. This CDR3 has 13 residues. Germline lookup yields CDR1 ENHRY and CDR2 SYGVKD. V lost 6 bases, J lost 6 bases, and 5 bases stayed unmatched. The CDR3 loop is CAISDREGQPQHF. CDR3 sequence (DNA): TGTGCCATCAGCGACAGGGAGGGTCAGCCCCAGCATTTT.

The CDR3 here is CASSRTSGGAGETQYF. The CDR3 nucleotides are TGTGCCAGCAGCCGGACTAGCGGGGGGGCAGGAGAGACCCAGTACTTC. The chain couples TRBV7-2 to TRBJ2-5, with TRBD2 identical over 15 bases. The CDR3 consists of 16 residues. CDR1 and CDR2 (germline): SGHTA, FQGNSA. V dropped 5 bases and J dropped 4; count of bases not matched to a gene: 5.

This clonotype occurred a few times. V is TRBV12-3 or TRBV12-4 and J is TRBJ1-1; TRBD1 aligns across 7 bases. V lost 6 bases, J lost 13 bases, and 11 bases stayed unmatched. This CDR3 is 12 amino acids long. The CDR3 protein is CASRGPGQKVFF. The CDR3 nucleotides read TGTGCCAGCAGAGGACCGGGACAGAAAGTTTTCTTT.

J is TRBJ1-5 and V is TRBV4-3, with D uncertain. CDR1 is LGHNA, CDR2 YSLEER, per germline. The ends were cut back, 3 bases at V and 6 bases at J, with 9 bases in the middle. The CDR3 consists of 13 residues. The CDR3 DNA sequence: TGCGCCAGCAGCCAGGCCCAAGCTCAGCCCCAGCATTTT. Amino acids: CASSQAQAQPQHF.

This clonotype was seen a few times. The chain is built from TRBV29-1 and TRBJ2-2; the D gene is possibly TRBD1 (5 bases). Trimming left V 6 bases short and J 6 bases short, with 20 bases between. This CDR3 region has 15 residues. The germline V gene has CDR1 SQVTM and CDR2 ANQGSEA. Written as DNA, the CDR3 is TGCAGCGTGGGAAGACGAGGAAGGGGCGCCGGGGAGCTGTTTTTT. Residues: CSVGRRGRGAGELFF.

J is TRBJ1-6 and V is TRBV18; no clear D. The germline V gene encodes CDR1 KGHSH and CDR2 LQKENI. The length of the CDR3 is 12 residues. Trimming took 3 bases from V and 11 from J, leaving 8 bases between them. The CDR3 reads CASSPGIAPLHF. CDR3 bases: TGTGCCAGCTCACCCGGGATCGCACCCCTCCACTTT.

The sample holds a few counts of this clonotype. This chain links TRBV7-9 with TRBJ2-7, with D maybe TRBD1 (6 bases). CDR1 is SEHNR and CDR2 is FQNEAQ in the germline V gene (reference sequence). The CDR3 spans 15 residues. Deletions cut 1 base from V and 4 bases from J, with 14 bases between. The CDR3 is CASSLDRDTEYEQYF. In DNA, the CDR3 is TGTGCCAGCAGCTTAGATAGGGACACTGAGTACGAGCAGTACTTC.

The rearrangement joins TRBV27 to TRBJ2-3; a weak D match, TRBD2 (5 bases). V was clipped by 8 bases and J by 0 bases, with 18 bases between them. Germline CDR1 reads MNHEY; CDR2 reads SMNVEV (reference sequence). The CDR3 loop spans 16 amino acids. CDR3 loop: CASHPRAWESTDTQYF. As DNA, the CDR3 is TGTGCCAGCCATCCAAGGGCTTGGGAGAGCACAGATACGCAGTATTTT.

A note on this clonotype: Given a much more abundant clone one base away, this may be a read error. This rearrangement joins TRBV6-4 to TRBJ2-3; perhaps TRBD2 as D (5 bases). The CDR3 runs 15 residues. Germline V gene data show CDR1 as MRHNA and CDR2 as SNTAGT. CDR3 sequence (DNA): TGTGCCAGCAGTCTAGGCTCTTCGGGTCGGGATACGCACTATTTT. Translating gives CASSLGSSGRDTHYF.

This rearrangement joins TRBV20-1 to TRBJ2-1; 9 positions agree with TRBD2. The CDR3 runs 13 residues. In germline, CDR1 is DFQATT, CDR2 SNEGSKA (reference sequence). With 4 bases clipped from V and 6 bases from J, the junction kept 4 bases outside the gene matches. CDR3: CSATGGRANEQFF. In nucleotides, the CDR3 is TGCAGTGCTACAGGCGGGAGGGCCAATGAGCAGTTCTTC.

This clonotype was counted at least ten times. The chain links TRBV12-3 or TRBV12-4 to TRBJ2-5, with a weak D call TRBD2 (6 bases). The CDR3 is made up of 13 amino acids. V shed 6 bases and J shed 2 bases, with 10 bases lying between them. DNA for the CDR3: TGTGCCAGCAGAAGGGGACTTCAAGAGACCCAGTACTTC. Its protein product is CASRRGLQETQYF.

Only a few counts were recorded for this clonotype. The CDR3 DNA reads as TGTGCCAGCAGCGAACGACAGGGGATCAATGAGCAGTTCTTC. This gives the protein CASSERQGINEQFF. This rearrangement joins TRBV9 to TRBJ2-1; 8 bases map to TRBD1. CDR3 length: 14 residues. Germline CDR1 SGDLS, CDR2 YYNGEE. V lost 3 bases to trimming and J lost 6 bases; unmatched junction nucleotides: 5.

This clonotype has ten or more counts. CDR3 DNA sequence: TGTGCCAGCAGTGAAGACACCCGCTCTGGAAACACCATATATTTT. Translating it yields CASSEDTRSGNTIYF. This chain joins TRBV12-3 or TRBV12-4 and TRBJ1-3; no reliable D call. The CDR3 spans 15 residues. With 5 bases removed from V and 0 bases from J, the gap between germline ends came to 11 bases.

The gene calls are TRBV4-2 and TRBJ2-7; 9 bases are a match to TRBD2. This CDR3 is 18 amino acids long. V trimming: 1 base; J trimming: 1 base; junction bases outside the gene matches: 11. Germline CDR1 is LGHNA and CDR2 is YNFKEQ. The CDR3 nucleotides read TGTGCCAGCAGCCAAGTATCTAGCGGGGCGAAACGTTCCTACGAGCAGTACTTC. It yields the protein CASSQVSSGAKRSYEQYF.